The subject of this entry is one T cell receptor beta chain. What this receptor recognizes is not known. The input lacks base qualities; no much larger clone sits a single base away. The trim is 0 bases for V and 5 bases for J, with a gap of 7 bases between the germline ends. Counted from cysteine to phenylalanine, this CDR3 has 12 amino acids. The retained sequence is limited to the CDR3, 36 bases, with the frame set at the first base. For CDR1 and CDR2, the germline V gene lists SQVTM and ANQGSEA. Amplification of TCR beta CDR3 regions was carried out from RNA transcripts. A first-round RT-PCR of the TCR CDR3 used the HTBI primer set with the Qiagen OneStep RT-PCR kit. Libraries were constructed in a second round of multiplex PCR, after which size selection and purification were carried out. Paired-end sequencing of the libraries was performed with 100 bp reads on an Illumina HiSeq2000. For the original study's pipeline: SOAPnuke was used to process the raw data, throwing out any read that contained adapters or uncalled bases, had a mean Phred below 15, or lacked an exact constant-primer or identifier match. High-quality paired reads were merged using COPE v1.2.5, and each unique nucleotide sequence was defined as a clonotype. MiTCR v1.1 was used to align clonotypes to the IMGT TRBV, TRBD and TRBJ reference segments. Analysis was restricted to V-J combinations with a frequency above 0.0001, which covered 98% to 99.2% of repertoires. A TCS score was defined as the ratio between F50 (clonal expansion) and ExV (chaos), using BLOSUM62-based TCRdist between CDR3 peptides within each V-J. Welch's t-statistics and random forest reduced just over 500 V-J features to roughly 13, which were used in a naive Bayes classifier (R e1071). TCRdb reprocessed the public reads (quality trimming at Q25 with fastp, clone calling with MiXCR) and kept in-frame beta chains. Here each entry gathers all rows of one CDR3 protein and keeps the most common genes and DNA. The V and J calls shown here were made by TCRdb, not taken from the authors' results. The sample contains more than 600,000 distinct CDR3 sequences, 16% of them found a single time. In total, the top ten clones hold under 8.5% of the sample.

Stable Graves' hyperthyroidism was defined as the absence of progression to ophthalmopathy over 18 months of follow-up. Hyperthyroidism patients were newly diagnosed, with disease duration under 2 months, and aged 18 to 65 years. The study excluded patients with uncontrolled infections, other autoimmune diseases, pregnancy or lactation. Diagnoses relied on clinical symptoms, serum thyroxine and TRAb, thyroid ultrasound and orbital computed tomography. PBMCs were isolated from about 9.1 ml of fresh peripheral blood by Ficoll-Paque density gradient centrifugation. Total RNA was extracted with Trizol reagent, and quality was checked on an Agilent 2100 Bioanalyzer. These data belong to a study of T cells in Graves' hyperthyroidism and ophthalmopathy (dated by TCRdb to 2018 to 2020). Notes on the research overall: Peripheral blood was collected at initial diagnosis, before any treatment. TCR V-J signatures able to tell the groups apart were searched for in a discovery cohort of 100 patients, of whom more than 40 had Graves' ophthalmopathy and roughly 58 had stable Graves' hyperthyroidism. The paper reports TCR Vbeta CDR3 sequencing of approximately 140 peripheral blood samples: some 44 ophthalmopathy, some 80 hyperthyroidism and approximately 17 progressor patients. The roughly 100 discovery patients were randomly split 7:3 into training and test sets. In about 6 Graves' hyperthyroidism patients, the study also compared T-cell repertoires from thyroid tissue with T-cell repertoires from blood. After blood sampling, hyperthyroidism patients were treated with methimazole at a starting dose of 30 mg daily, and ophthalmopathy patients were treated with high-dose intravenous methylprednisolone. Whether ophthalmopathy could be predicted prospectively was tested in an independent validation cohort made up of under 20 hyperthyroidism patients plus 17 patients who later progressed to ophthalmopathy.

Overall study outcomes, separate from this receptor: Blood samples also contained most of the expanded thyroid clonotypes (frequency above 0.001), which suggests that blood repertoires may reflect thyroid immune responses. No statistical method was used to set the sample size in advance, and investigators knew the group allocation. A model built on a 13 V-J signature distinguished ophthalmopathy from stable hyperthyroidism, reaching around 88% sensitivity and 81.08% specificity in cross-validation and 80%/75% in testing. In validation, the model predicted progression to ophthalmopathy with approximately 70% sensitivity and 72.22% specificity, a median of about six months before onset.

The chain is assembled from TRBV29-1 and TRBJ1-2, with the D gene call left open. Sequenced sample: blood. The sequence derives from a man aged 18 to 35 with Graves' hyperthyroidism. The nucleotide sequence reads as follows: TGCAGCGTTGAAGATATGGGTTATGGCTACACCTTC. Translated, this gives CSVEDMGYGYTF. Full variable domain (CDR3 extended with the reference TRBV29-1 and TRBJ1-2 proteins): SAVISQKPSRDICQRGTSLTIQCQVDSQVTMMFWYRQQPGQSLTLIATANQGSEATYESGFVIDKFPISRPNLTFSTLTVSNMSPEDSSIYLCSVEDMGYGYTFGSGTRLTVV.